These 6 T cell receptor beta chains came from one sample sequenced in a study of blood T cells in healthy people across ages. A J-beta primer mix and a sample-barcoded 5' primer were used in a second PCR of roughly 7 to 12 cycles. TCRdb redid the calling of the 5' RACE reads with MiXCR, one entry per CDR3 protein. Here the sample spans fewer than 950,000 distinct CDR3 sequences, 36% being singletons. The sample taken for sequencing was blood. The source of these receptors is a man younger than 30 in good health.

V and J are TRBV20-1 and TRBJ2-5; no firm D call. This CDR3 spans 15 amino acids. The germline V gene encodes CDR1 DFQATT and CDR2 SNEGSKA (reference sequence). V lost 6 bases and J 2 bases, leaving 19 bases between the germline ends. CDR3: CSAHKGQMLQETQYF. The CDR3, as DNA: TGCAGTGCCCACAAGGGCCAGATGTTACAAGAGACCCAGTACTTC.

The rearrangement joins TRBV28 to TRBJ1-6; D is unclear. The CDR3 loop spans 14 amino acids. The V gene's germline CDR1 is MDHEN and CDR2 SYDVKM. Trimming shortened V by 7 bases and J by 11 bases, and 18 bases separated the two germline ends. The CDR3 loop is CASTEPRALAPLHF. Written as DNA, the CDR3 is TGTGCCAGCACCGAGCCCCGTGCCCTCGCACCCCTCCACTTT.

Worth noting for this clonotype: A single base separates this from a much larger clone, so it may be a read error. This chain connects TRBV12-3 or TRBV12-4 to TRBJ1-2, with D maybe TRBD1 (5 bases). V gave up 1 base and J gave up 7 bases, with 16 bases separating them. The CDR3 has 15 residues. CDR3 DNA sequence: TGTGCCAGCAGTTTAGATCGACAGCGGGCGGGTGGCTACACCTTC. Its translation is CASSLDRQRAGGYTF.

The chain combines TRBV7-2 with TRBJ2-1; maybe TRBD1 (6 bases). The V end was cut by 10 bases, the J end by 4 bases, with 14 bases between. Germline V lookup: CDR1 SGHTA, CDR2 FQGNSA. The CDR3 length is 13 residues. CDR3 protein: CAMEQGGYNEQFF. For the CDR3, the DNA is TGTGCCATGGAACAGGGCGGGTACAATGAGCAGTTCTTC.

This clonotype was picked up a small number of times. CDR3 in amino acids: CASSATSGNYGYTF. Here the CDR3 DNA reads TGTGCCAGCAGCGCCACCTCAGGGAACTATGGCTACACCTTC. This chain connects TRBV7-2 to TRBJ1-2; a weak D match, TRBD1 (5 bases). V was cut by 5 bases and J by 2 bases, with 12 bases left in between. This CDR3 region has 14 residues. Germline lookup yields CDR1 SGHTA and CDR2 FQGNSA.

To note about this clonotype: This could be a read error, since a much larger clone is one nucleotide away. This chain uses TRBV10-3 with TRBJ2-3; no clear D gene. The V end lost 3 bases, the J end lost 0 bases, and 7 bases lay between the germline ends. Germline V gives CDR1 ENHRY, CDR2 SYGVKD. The CDR3 totals 14 residues. As DNA, the CDR3 is TGTGCCATCAGTGATAGTCCGAGCACAGATACGCAGTATTTT. This translates into CAISDSPSTDTQYF.